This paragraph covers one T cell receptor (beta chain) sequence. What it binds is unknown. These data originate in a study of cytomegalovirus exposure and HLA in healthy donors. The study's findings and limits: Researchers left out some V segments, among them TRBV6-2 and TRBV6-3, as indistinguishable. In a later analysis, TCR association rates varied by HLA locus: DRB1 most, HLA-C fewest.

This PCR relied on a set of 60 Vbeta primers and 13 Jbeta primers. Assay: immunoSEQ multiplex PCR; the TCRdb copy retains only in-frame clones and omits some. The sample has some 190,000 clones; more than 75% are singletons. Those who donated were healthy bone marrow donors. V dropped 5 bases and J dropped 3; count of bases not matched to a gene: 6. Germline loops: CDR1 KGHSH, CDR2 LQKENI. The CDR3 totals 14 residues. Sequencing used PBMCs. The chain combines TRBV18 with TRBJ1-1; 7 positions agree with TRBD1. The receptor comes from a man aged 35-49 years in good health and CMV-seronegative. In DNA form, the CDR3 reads TGTGCCAGCTCATGGTCAGGGGGTGACACTGAAGCTTTCTTT. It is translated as CASSWSGGDTEAFF.